This T cell receptor (beta chain) came from a study of blood T cell repertoires in COVID-19. CDR1 and CDR2 (germline): SGHRS, YFSETQ. The CDR3 consists of 14 residues. J lost 1 base, V lost 4 bases, and 2 bases had no gene match. Sequencing was performed with immunoSEQ multiplex PCR; in TCRdb, only in-frame clones are kept and a portion is missing. In the table there are hundreds of thousands of clones, roughly nine tenths of which are singletons. This clonotype originated in a man younger than 30 with COVID-19, enrolled during active disease. J is TRBJ1-1 and V is TRBV5-1; 9 nucleotides align to TRBD1. Specimen: peripheral blood. CDR3 coding DNA: TGCGCCAGCAGCGAGACAGGGGGGAACACTGAAGCTTTCTTT. It yields the protein CASSETGGNTEAFF. Together with reference TRBV5-1 and TRBJ1-1, the CDR3 gives the full variable domain: KAGVTQTPRYLIKTRGQQVTLSCSPISGHRSVSWYQQTPGQGLQFLFEYFSETQRNKGNFPGRFSGRQFSNSRSEMNVSTLELGDSALYLCASSETGGNTEAFFGQGTRLTVV.